This T cell receptor beta chain appears in the sequencing data of a study of shared clonotypes between healthy human individuals. With 6 bases clipped from V and 0 bases from J, the junction kept 7 bases outside the gene matches. This CDR3 comprises 16 residues. Germline CDR1 SQVTM, CDR2 ANQGSEA. Unsorted samples, those not sorted, used approximately 100 million PBMCs for genomic DNA. The repertoire was sequenced with immunoSEQ multiplex PCR; TCRdb's copy has only in-frame clones and lacks some. Among 97,000 or so clones listed, about 45% were seen once. This clone was picked up many times. Input material: PBMCs. V and J are TRBV29-1 and TRBJ2-6, with TRBD1 matching over 8 bases. This TCR was sampled from a woman aged 40 to 49 in good health. Some clones in this sample may be carry-over from other donors' samples. The CDR3: CSVLGQAGSGANVLTF. In DNA, the CDR3 is TGCAGCGTCCTGGGACAGGCCGGCTCTGGGGCCAACGTCCTGACTTTC.